The rows below give T cell receptor beta chains drawn from one sample of a study of blood T cells in healthy people across ages. In TCRdb, the 5' RACE reads were re-called with MiXCR into one record per CDR3 protein. The repertoire has about 1.5 million distinct CDR3 sequences, roughly 43% of them found once; the top ten carry just over 4%. The material sequenced was blood. Every receptor here comes from a woman aged 18-30 years in good health. The CDR3 runs from the conserved cysteine through the conserved F or W. The order of the fields is D gene, clone size, J gene, V gene, CDR3 DNA, CDR3 protein. A D gene is named only where the DNA matches it firmly. Only part of the rows carry a size: once, few, many, or a class if the clone is expanded.

D: -
size: -
J: TRBJ2-7
V: TRBV7-2
DNA: TGTGCCAGCAGCTTAGAATACAATGAGCAGTACTTC
CDR3: CASSLEYNEQYF

D: -
size: few
J: TRBJ2-7
V: TRBV6-2/TRBV6-3
DNA: TGTGCCAGCAACACGGCTTCCTACGAGCAGTACTTC
CDR3: CASNTASYEQYF

D: -
size: once
J: TRBJ1-1
V: TRBV28
DNA: TGTGCCAGCAGTTTATGGCGGAGGAAGAACACTGAAGCTTTCTTT
CDR3: CASSLWRRKNTEAFF

D: -
size: few
J: TRBJ2-1
V: TRBV9
DNA: TGTGCCAGCAGCGTATACGGTGGGAATGAGCAGTTCTTC
CDR3: CASSVYGGNEQFF

D: TRBD2
size: few
J: TRBJ2-3
V: TRBV4-3
DNA: TGCGCCAGCAGCCAAGCTCTCATCCTAGCGGGAGACACAGATACGCAGTATTTT
CDR3: CASSQALILAGDTDTQYF

D: -
size: few
J: TRBJ2-1
V: TRBV4-1
DNA: TGCGCCAGCAGCCCCAGCCCCGGGGACAATGAGCAGTTCTTC
CDR3: CASSPSPGDNEQFF

D: -
size: -
J: TRBJ1-5
V: TRBV7-2
DNA: TGTGCCAGCAGTTTGGGGGAGATGGGCAATCAGCCCCAGCATTTT
CDR3: CASSLGEMGNQPQHF

D: -
size: few
J: TRBJ2-7
V: TRBV6-5
DNA: TGTGCCAGCAGTTACTCTAAGACTATCTCCTACGAGCAGTACTTC
CDR3: CASSYSKTISYEQYF

D: TRBD1
size: -
J: TRBJ1-4
V: TRBV7-9
DNA: TGTGCCAGCGGCCGGGACAGGGGGGAAAAACTGTTTTTT
CDR3: CASGRDRGEKLFF

D: -
size: few
J: TRBJ1-2
V: TRBV4-2
DNA: TGTGCCAGCAGGGGGTACAGGAACCCTAACTATGGCTACACCTTC
CDR3: CASRGYRNPNYGYTF

D: -
size: -
J: TRBJ1-2
V: TRBV4-3
DNA: TGCGCCAGCAGCCAATCAGGGGTCTGGGGCTACACCTTC
CDR3: CASSQSGVWGYTF

D: -
size: -
J: TRBJ2-3
V: TRBV20-1
DNA: TGCAGTGCTAGAGATCGGAGGAAGGCGAACCAGGCAGATACGCAGTATTTT
CDR3: CSARDRRKANQADTQYF

D: -
size: -
J: TRBJ1-2
V: TRBV20-1
DNA: TGCAGTGCTAGCAAGGCCGGGGCAGTAAACTATGGCTACACCTTC
CDR3: CSASKAGAVNYGYTF

D: TRBD2
size: -
J: TRBJ2-5
V: TRBV6-5
DNA: TGTGCCAGCAGCCAGGGACTAGCGTTATGGAATGAGCAGTACTTC
CDR3: CASSQGLALWNEQYF

D: -
size: few
J: TRBJ2-3
V: TRBV10-3
DNA: TGTGCCATCAGTGAGTCGAAATCTAGCAGCACAGATACGCAGTATTTT
CDR3: CAISESKSSSTDTQYF

D: -
size: -
J: TRBJ2-1
V: TRBV6-1
DNA: TGTGCCAGCAGTGTCCCATGGGACCCCCGGGTCAATGAGCAGTTCTTC
CDR3: CASSVPWDPRVNEQFF

D: TRBD2
size: -
J: TRBJ2-3
V: TRBV5-1
DNA: TGCGCCAGCAGCTTGATAGCGGGGCTCACAGATACGCAGTATTTT
CDR3: CASSLIAGLTDTQYF